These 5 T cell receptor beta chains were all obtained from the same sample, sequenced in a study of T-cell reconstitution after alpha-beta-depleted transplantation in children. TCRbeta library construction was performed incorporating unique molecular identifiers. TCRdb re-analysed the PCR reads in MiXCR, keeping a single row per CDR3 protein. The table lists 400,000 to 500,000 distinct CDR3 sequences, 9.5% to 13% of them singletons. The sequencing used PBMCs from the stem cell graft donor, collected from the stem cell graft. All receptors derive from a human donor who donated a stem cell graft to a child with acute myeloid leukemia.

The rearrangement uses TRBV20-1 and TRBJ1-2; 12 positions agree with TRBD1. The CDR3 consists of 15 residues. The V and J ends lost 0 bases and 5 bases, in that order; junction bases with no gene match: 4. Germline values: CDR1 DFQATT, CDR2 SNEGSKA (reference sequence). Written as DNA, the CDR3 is TGCAGTGCTAGAGACGGGACAGGGGGCGCTTATGGCTACACCTTC. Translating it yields CSARDGTGGAYGYTF.

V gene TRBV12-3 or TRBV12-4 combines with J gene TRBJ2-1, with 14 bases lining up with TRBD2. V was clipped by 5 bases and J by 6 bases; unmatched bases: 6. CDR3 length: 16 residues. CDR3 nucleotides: TGTGCCAGCAGTCCAGGGACTAGCGGGAGTCCCAATGAGCAGTTCTTC. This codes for CASSPGTSGSPNEQFF.

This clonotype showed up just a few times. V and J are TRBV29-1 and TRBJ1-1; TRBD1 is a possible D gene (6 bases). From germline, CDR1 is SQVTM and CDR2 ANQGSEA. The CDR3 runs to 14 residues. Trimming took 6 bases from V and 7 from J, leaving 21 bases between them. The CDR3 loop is CSVRTYRERSEAFF. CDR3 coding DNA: TGCAGCGTCCGAACCTACAGGGAGAGGAGTGAAGCTTTCTTT.

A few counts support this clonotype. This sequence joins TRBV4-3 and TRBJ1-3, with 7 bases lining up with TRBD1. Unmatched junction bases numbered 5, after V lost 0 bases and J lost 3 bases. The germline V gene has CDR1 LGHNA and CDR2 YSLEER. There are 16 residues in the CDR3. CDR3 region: CASSQDTPGGGNTIYF. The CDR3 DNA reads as TGCGCCAGCAGCCAAGACACCCCAGGGGGTGGAAACACCATATATTTT.

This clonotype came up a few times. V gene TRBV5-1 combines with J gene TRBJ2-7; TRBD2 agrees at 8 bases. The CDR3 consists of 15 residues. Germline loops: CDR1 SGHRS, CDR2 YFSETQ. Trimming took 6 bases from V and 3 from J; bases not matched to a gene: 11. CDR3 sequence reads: CASNPLAGGYYEQYF. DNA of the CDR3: TGCGCCAGCAACCCCCTAGCGGGCGGGTACTACGAGCAGTACTTC.